The text below deals with one T cell receptor (beta chain). Its antigen is as yet unknown. The record originates from a study of cytomegalovirus exposure and HLA in healthy donors. Study-level findings and limits: Altogether, some 160 TCR beta chains were recorded as cytomegalovirus-associated. A few chains linked to CMV were shown in vitro to be specific for CMV antigens.

Trimming at V came to 3 bases and at J to 4 bases, leaving 4 bases not matched to a gene. The CDR3 runs 14 residues. Germline CDR1 reads SGHNT; CDR2 reads YENEEA. Some clones are missing from TCRdb's copy, which holds only in-frame ones; the method was immunoSEQ multiplex PCR. The profile shows approximately 170,000 clones, roughly 80% of them singletons. The donors belonged to the roughly 130-subject validation cohort, separate from the roughly 600-subject first cohort. The chain is built from TRBV11-3 and TRBJ2-3; 7 positions match TRBD1. Sequencing used PBMCs. This receptor was taken from a man aged 25-45 years in good health and CMV-seropositive. The CDR3, as DNA: TGTGCCAGCAGCTTTCGAGGGGGCGCAGATACGCAGTATTTT. Translation: CASSFRGGADTQYF. The full variable domain, in which reference TRBV11-3 and TRBJ2-3 provide the parts outside the CDR3, is EAGVVQSPRYKIIEKKQPVAFWCNPISGHNTLYWYLQNLGQGPELLIRYENEEAVDDSQLPKDRFSAERLKGVDSTLKIQPAELGDSAVYLCASSFRGGADTQYFGPGTRLTVL.